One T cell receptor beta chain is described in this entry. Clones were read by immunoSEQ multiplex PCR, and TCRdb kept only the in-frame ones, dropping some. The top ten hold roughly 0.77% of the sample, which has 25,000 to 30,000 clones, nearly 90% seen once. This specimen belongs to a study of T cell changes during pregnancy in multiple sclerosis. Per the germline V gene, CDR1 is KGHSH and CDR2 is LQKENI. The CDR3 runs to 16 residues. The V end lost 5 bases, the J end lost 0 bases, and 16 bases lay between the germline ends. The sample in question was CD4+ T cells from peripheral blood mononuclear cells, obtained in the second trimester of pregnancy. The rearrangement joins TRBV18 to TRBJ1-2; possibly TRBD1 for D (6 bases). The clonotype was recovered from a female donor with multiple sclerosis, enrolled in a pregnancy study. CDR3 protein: CASSRQSAGANYGYTF. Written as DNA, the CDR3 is TGTGCCAGCTCAAGACAATCGGCAGGGGCTAACTATGGCTACACCTTC.